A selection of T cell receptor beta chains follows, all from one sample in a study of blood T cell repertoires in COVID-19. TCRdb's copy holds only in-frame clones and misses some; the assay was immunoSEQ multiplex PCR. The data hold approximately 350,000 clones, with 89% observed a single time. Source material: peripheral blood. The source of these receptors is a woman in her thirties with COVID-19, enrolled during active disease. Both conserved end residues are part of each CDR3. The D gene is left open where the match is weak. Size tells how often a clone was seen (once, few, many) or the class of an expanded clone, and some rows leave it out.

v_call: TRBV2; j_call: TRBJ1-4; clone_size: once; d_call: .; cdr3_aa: CASSGLAASNEKLFF; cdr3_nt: TGTGCCAGCAGTGGATTGGCGGCCTCTAATGAAAAACTGTTTTTT
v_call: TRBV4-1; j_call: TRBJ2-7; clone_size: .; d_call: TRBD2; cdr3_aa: CASSQVRRGTHYEQYF; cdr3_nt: TGCGCCAGCAGCCAAGTGAGGCGGGGGACCCACTACGAGCAGTACTTC
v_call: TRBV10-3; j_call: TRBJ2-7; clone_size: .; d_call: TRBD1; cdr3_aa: CAIKGQGAHEQYF; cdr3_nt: TGTGCCATCAAAGGACAGGGCGCACACGAGCAGTACTTC
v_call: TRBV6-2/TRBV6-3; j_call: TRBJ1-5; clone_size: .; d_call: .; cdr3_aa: CASSLRGANQPQHF; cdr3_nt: TGTGCCAGCAGCCTTCGGGGGGCCAATCAGCCCCAGCATTTT
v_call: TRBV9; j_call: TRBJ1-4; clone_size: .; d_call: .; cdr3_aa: CASSVLETNEKLFF; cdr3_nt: TGTGCCAGCAGCGTTTTGGAGACTAATGAAAAACTGTTTTTT
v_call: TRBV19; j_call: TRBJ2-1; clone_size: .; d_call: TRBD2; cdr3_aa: CASKAGVGNEQFF; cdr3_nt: TGTGCCAGTAAAGCGGGAGTAGGCAATGAGCAGTTCTTC
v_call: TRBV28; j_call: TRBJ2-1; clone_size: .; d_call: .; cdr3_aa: CASTTQVLNEQFF; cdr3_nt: TGTGCCAGCACCACCCAGGTACTCAATGAGCAGTTCTTC
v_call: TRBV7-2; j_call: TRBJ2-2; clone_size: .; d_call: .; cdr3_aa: CASSILRVNTGELFF; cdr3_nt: TGTGCCAGCAGTATCCTGAGAGTGAACACCGGGGAGCTGTTTTTT
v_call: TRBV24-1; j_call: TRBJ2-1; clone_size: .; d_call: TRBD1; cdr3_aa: CATRQQGWHNEQFF; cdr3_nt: TGTGCCACCAGACAACAGGGGTGGCACAATGAGCAGTTCTTC
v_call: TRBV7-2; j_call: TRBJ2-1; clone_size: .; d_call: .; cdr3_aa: CASSLVQGSFNEQFF; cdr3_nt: TGTGCCAGCAGCTTGGTGCAGGGGTCATTCAATGAGCAGTTCTTC
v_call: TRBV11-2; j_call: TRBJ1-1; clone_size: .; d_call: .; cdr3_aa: CASSFRNTEAFF; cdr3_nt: TGTGCCAGCAGCTTTAGGAACACTGAAGCTTTCTTT
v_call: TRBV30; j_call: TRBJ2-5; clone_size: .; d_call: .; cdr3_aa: CAWSVMRQETQYF; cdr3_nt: TGTGCCTGGAGTGTAATGCGGCAAGAGACCCAGTACTTC
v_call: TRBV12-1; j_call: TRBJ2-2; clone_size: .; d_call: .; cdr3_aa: CASSPETSGGGTRTNTGELFF; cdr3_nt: TGTGCCAGCAGCCCCGAAACTAGCGGGGGGGGTACTCGGACTAACACCGGGGAGCTGTTTTTT
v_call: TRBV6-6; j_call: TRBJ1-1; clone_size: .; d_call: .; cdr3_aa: CASSSTDRSNTEAFF; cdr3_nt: TGTGCCAGCAGTTCCACCGACAGGTCGAACACTGAAGCTTTCTTT
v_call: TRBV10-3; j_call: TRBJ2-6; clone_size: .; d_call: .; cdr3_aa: CAISESSGVHPSGANVLTF; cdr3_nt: TGTGCCATCAGTGAGTCTTCGGGGGTACACCCCTCTGGGGCCAACGTCCTGACTTTC
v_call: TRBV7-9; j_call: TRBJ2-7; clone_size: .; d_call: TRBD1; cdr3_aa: CASRGPGQGYYEQYF; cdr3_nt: TGTGCCAGCAGGGGTCCGGGACAGGGGTACTACGAGCAGTACTTC